The 23 T cell receptor beta chains reported below all come from one sample, sequenced in a study of T cell changes during pregnancy in multiple sclerosis. The repertoire was sequenced with immunoSEQ multiplex PCR; TCRdb's copy has only in-frame clones and lacks some. The repertoire holds tens of thousands of clones, with 94% as singletons. The material sequenced was CD4+ T cells from peripheral blood mononuclear cells, taken in the first trimester of pregnancy. The receptors originated from a female donor with multiple sclerosis, enrolled in a pregnancy study.

The chain couples TRBV5-1 to TRBJ2-1, with TRBD2 identical over 11 bases. Losses at the gene ends were 0 bases for V and 4 bases for J; bases not matched to a gene: 3. CDR1 and CDR2 from the germline V gene are SGHRS and YFSETQ. This CDR3 region has 16 residues. The CDR3 loop is CASSLGSGREYNEQFF. The DNA for the CDR3 is TGCGCCAGCAGCTTGGGTAGCGGGAGGGAATACAATGAGCAGTTCTTC.

V usage is TRBV5-4 and J usage is TRBJ2-2, with D tentatively TRBD2 (6 bases). V was shortened by 0 bases and J by 0 bases, with 6 bases between the two germline ends. This CDR3 contains 15 residues. Germline loops: CDR1 SGHNT, CDR2 YYREEE (reference sequence). For the CDR3, the DNA is TGTGCCAGCAGCTTGGCGGGAGCGAACACCGGGGAGCTGTTTTTT. This codes for CASSLAGANTGELFF.

This chain links TRBV9 with TRBJ1-3, with TRBD1 matching 10 bases. The germline V gene encodes CDR1 SGDLS and CDR2 YYNGEE. The trim removed 3 bases at V and 8 bases at J, leaving 5 bases unmatched. This CDR3 contains 14 residues. This CDR3 is CASSDRDRGHTIYF. In nucleotides, the CDR3 is TGTGCCAGCAGCGACCGGGACAGGGGACACACCATATATTTT.

V is TRBV7-9 and J is TRBJ1-2; D remains unclear. The ends were cut back, 2 bases at V and 6 bases at J, with 10 bases in the middle. Germline V gene lookup returns CDR1 SEHNR and CDR2 FQNEAQ (reference sequence). This CDR3 contains 13 residues. In nucleotides, the CDR3 is TGTGCCAGCAGCTTATCCGGAGGTAATGGCTACACCTTC. Protein: CASSLSGGNGYTF.

J is TRBJ2-7 and V is TRBV5-1; possibly TRBD2 for D (5 bases). This CDR3 is built from 15 residues. Per germline, CDR1 SGHRS and CDR2 YFSETQ. V gave up 0 bases and J gave up 4 bases, with 14 bases separating them. CDR3 sequence: CASSLGGVGVYEQYF. For the CDR3, the DNA is TGCGCCAGCAGCTTGGGGGGAGTAGGTGTATACGAGCAGTACTTC. The whole variable domain, filled in from reference TRBV5-1 and TRBJ2-7, reads KAGVTQTPRYLIKTRGQQVTLSCSPISGHRSVSWYQQTPGQGLQFLFEYFSETQRNKGNFPGRFSGRQFSNSRSEMNVSTLELGDSALYLCASSLGGVGVYEQYFGPGTRLTVT.

The rearrangement links TRBV4-1 to TRBJ1-6; 8 nucleotides match TRBD1. Germline loops: CDR1 MGHRA, CDR2 YSYEKL. The CDR3 is 15 residues long. V lost 4 bases and J lost 10; bases outside the gene matches: 9. The CDR3 loop reads CASSLEGQVPSPLHF. CDR3 DNA: TGCGCCAGCAGCCTAGAGGGACAGGTGCCCTCACCCCTCCACTTT.

The rearrangement links TRBV14 to TRBJ2-2; D gene uncertain. This CDR3 is 15 amino acids long. Per the germline V gene, CDR1 is SGHDN and CDR2 is FVKESK. V dropped 1 base and J dropped 5 bases, with 11 bases sitting between them. CDR3 DNA: TGTGCCAGCAGCCAAGCCCTACCCGGGACCGGGGAGCTGTTTTTT. This gives the protein CASSQALPGTGELFF.

CDR3 amino acids: CASSEARGGANEQFF. The CDR3 nucleotides read TGTGCCAGCAGTGAAGCGCGCGGGGGAGCCAATGAGCAGTTCTTC. The chain employs TRBV2 and TRBJ2-1; 7 nucleotides agree with TRBD2. V trimming: 0 bases; J trimming: 6 bases; junction bases outside the gene matches: 5. CDR1 is SNHLY and CDR2 is FYNNEI in the germline V gene. This CDR3 is 15 amino acids long.

This chain connects TRBV19 to TRBJ1-1; D is undetermined. V was clipped by 7 bases and J by 7 bases, with 7 bases between them. Germline lookup yields CDR1 LNHDA and CDR2 SQIVND (reference sequence). The CDR3 contains 10 residues. Written as DNA, the CDR3 is TGTGCCAGTATTGGCAGTGAAGCTTTCTTT. Amino acid sequence: CASIGSEAFF.

The rearrangement joins TRBV11-2 to TRBJ2-7, with D possibly TRBD1 on 6 matching bases. The length of the CDR3 is 15 residues. V dropped 1 base and J dropped 2 bases, with 12 bases sitting between them. In germline, CDR1 is SGHAT, CDR2 FQNNGV. The CDR3 nucleotides read TGTGCCAGCAGCTTAGGGGACCGGACAGCCTACGAGCAGTACTTC. This codes for CASSLGDRTAYEQYF. Supplemented by reference TRBV11-2 and TRBJ2-7, the full variable domain reads EAGVAQSPRYKIIEKRQSVAFWCNPISGHATLYWYQQILGQGPKLLIQFQNNGVVDDSQLPKDRFSAERLKGVDSTLKIQPAKLEDSAVYLCASSLGDRTAYEQYFGPGTRLTVT.

The chain links TRBV6-1 to TRBJ1-6; no firm D call. Trimming pared 0 bases from V and 9 bases from J, leaving 15 bases between. This CDR3 region has 16 residues. CDR1 MNHNS and CDR2 SASEGT come from the germline V gene. CDR3 loop: CASSEALSISLSPLHF. CDR3 bases: TGTGCCAGCAGTGAAGCCCTTTCTATTTCCCTTTCACCCCTCCACTTT.

This chain connects TRBV5-4 to TRBJ1-2, with TRBD1 as a possible D gene (5 bases). Germline V gene sequence: CDR1 SGHNT, CDR2 YYREEE (reference sequence). Trimming pared 2 bases from V and 5 bases from J, leaving 10 bases between. The length of the CDR3 is 13 residues. CDR3 nucleotides: TGTGCCAGCAGCTTACGCCGGGGGTATGGCTACACCTTC. Translated, it gives CASSLRRGYGYTF. Based on the CDR3 plus reference TRBV5-4 and TRBJ1-2, the full variable domain is ETGVTQSPTHLIKTRGQQVTLRCSSQSGHNTVSWYQQALGQGPQFIFQYYREEENGRGNFPPRFSGLQFPNYSSELNVNALELDDSALYLCASSLRRGYGYTFGSGTRLTVV.

CDR3 sequence (DNA): TGCGCCAGCAGCTTGGAGGCGGGGGAGATCACAGATACGCAGTATTTT. This codes for CASSLEAGEITDTQYF. The chain is built from TRBV5-1 and TRBJ2-3; 7 positions match TRBD2. V lost 0 bases and J lost 2; bases outside the gene matches: 6. The CDR3 contains 16 residues. Germline V gene sequence: CDR1 SGHRS, CDR2 YFSETQ.

The V and J genes are TRBV5-4 and TRBJ2-3, with 12 bases fitting TRBD2. The CDR3 runs 17 residues. After removal of 3 bases from V and 3 bases from J, the junction contained 8 bases not matched to a gene. Germline V gives CDR1 SGHNT, CDR2 YYREEE (reference sequence). The CDR3 here is CASSSTLAGGITDTQYF. The CDR3 DNA sequence: TGTGCCAGCAGCTCGACTCTAGCGGGGGGGATAACAGATACGCAGTATTTT.

This clone was seen a few times. The chain carries TRBV10-3 and TRBJ2-2; no definite D call. Trimming stripped 3 bases from V and 3 bases from J, with 5 bases between. Germline V gives CDR1 ENHRY, CDR2 SYGVKD. The CDR3 is 13 amino acids. CDR3 sequence: CAISEQYTGELFF. The CDR3, as DNA: TGTGCCATCAGTGAACAGTACACCGGGGAGCTGTTTTTT.

The chain couples TRBV6-5 to TRBJ2-1; 9 bases fit TRBD2. V was clipped by 2 bases and J by 6 bases; unmatched bases: 8. The V gene's germline CDR1 is MNHEY and CDR2 SVGAGI. There are 16 residues in the CDR3. CDR3 bases: TGTGCCAGCAGTTACCGAGGGGCTAGCGGGGTCAATGAGCAGTTCTTC. This encodes CASSYRGASGVNEQFF.

The rearrangement joins TRBV11-1 to TRBJ1-6; a weak D match, TRBD1 (6 bases). This CDR3 is built from 13 residues. The germline CDR1 and CDR2 sequences are SGHAT and FQDESV (reference sequence). V lost 5 bases, J lost 7 bases, and 9 bases lay in between. Here the CDR3 DNA reads TGTGCCAGCAGCACAGGGCAGAATTCACCCCTCCACTTT. As protein: CASSTGQNSPLHF.

The chain carries TRBV15 and TRBJ1-2; maybe TRBD1 (5 bases). CDR3 length equals 16 residues. Germline CDR1 and CDR2: LNHNV and YYDKDF (reference sequence). The V end was cut by 3 bases, the J end by 8 bases, with 22 bases between. CDR3 residues: CATSSSGRNRQLGYTF. CDR3 sequence (DNA): TGTGCCACCAGCAGTAGTGGGCGGAACCGACAGTTAGGCTACACCTTC. Drawing the rest from reference TRBV15 and TRBJ1-2, the complete variable domain is DAMVIQNPRYQVTQFGKPVTLSCSQTLNHNVMYWYQQKSSQAPKLLFHYYDKDFNNEADTPDNFQSRRPNTSFCFLDIRSPGLGDTAMYLCATSSSGRNRQLGYTFGSGTRLTVV.

The chain couples TRBV5-1 to TRBJ1-2; possible D gene TRBD1, 6 bases. CDR1 and CDR2 from the germline V gene are SGHRS and YFSETQ. The CDR3 consists of 12 residues. V dropped 0 bases and J dropped 6 bases, with 6 bases sitting between them. For the CDR3, the DNA is TGCGCCAGCAGCTTGGACAGGGATGGCTACACCTTC. As protein: CASSLDRDGYTF.

The CDR3 here is CASSQARDRGGQPQHF. The DNA of the CDR3 is TGTGCCAGCAGCCAGGCCCGGGACAGGGGTGGGCAGCCCCAGCATTTT. The rearrangement links TRBV4-2 to TRBJ1-5, with 10 bases aligning to TRBD1. The CDR3 is 16 amino acids. J gave up 7 bases and V 3 bases, and 9 bases lay outside the gene matches. CDR1 LGHNA and CDR2 YNFKEQ come from the germline V gene.

In nucleotides, the CDR3 is TGCGCCAGCAGCCAAGCGGCAGGGGAGATATACGAGCAGTACTTC. It codes for CASSQAAGEIYEQYF. J is TRBJ2-7 and V is TRBV4-1; weak D call: TRBD1 (6 bases). Trimming cost V 1 base and J 4 bases, with 14 bases left between them. This CDR3 contains 15 residues. Germline V gene sequence: CDR1 MGHRA, CDR2 YSYEKL.

The rearrangement uses TRBV5-1 and TRBJ2-3; D not resolved. The CDR3 is made up of 14 amino acids. CDR1 is SGHRS and CDR2 is YFSETQ in the germline V gene. Deletions cut 4 bases from V and 4 bases from J, with 13 bases between. CDR3 loop: CASSPVSVADTQYF. The CDR3 nucleotides are TGCGCCAGCAGCCCCGTATCGGTTGCAGATACGCAGTATTTT.

V gene TRBV4-1 combines with J gene TRBJ2-2; weak D call: TRBD2 (7 bases). This CDR3 has 17 residues. Germline CDR1 MGHRA, CDR2 YSYEKL. Trimming pared 1 base from V and 0 bases from J, leaving 12 bases between. The DNA for the CDR3 is TGCGCCAGCAGCCAAGGAAGGGGGGGGTCGAACACCGGGGAGCTGTTTTTT. This gives the protein CASSQGRGGSNTGELFF.